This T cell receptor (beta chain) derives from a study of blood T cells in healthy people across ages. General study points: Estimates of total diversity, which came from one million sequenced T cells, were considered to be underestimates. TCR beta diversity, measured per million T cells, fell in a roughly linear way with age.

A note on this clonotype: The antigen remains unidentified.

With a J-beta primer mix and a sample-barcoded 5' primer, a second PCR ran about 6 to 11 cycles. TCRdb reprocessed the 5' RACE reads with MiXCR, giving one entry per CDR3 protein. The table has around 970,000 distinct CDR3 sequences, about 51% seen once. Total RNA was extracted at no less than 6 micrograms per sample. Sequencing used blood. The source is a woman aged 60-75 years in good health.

As DNA, the CDR3 is TGTGCCAGCAGGCGTCGTCTAGCGGGAGTAGATACGCAGTATTTT. It codes for CASRRRLAGVDTQYF. The V gene is TRBV28, the J gene TRBJ2-3, with 10 bases that match TRBD2. V trimming: 6 bases; J trimming: 5 bases; junction bases outside the gene matches: 8. This CDR3 comprises 15 residues. Per the germline V gene, CDR1 is MDHEN and CDR2 is SYDVKM.